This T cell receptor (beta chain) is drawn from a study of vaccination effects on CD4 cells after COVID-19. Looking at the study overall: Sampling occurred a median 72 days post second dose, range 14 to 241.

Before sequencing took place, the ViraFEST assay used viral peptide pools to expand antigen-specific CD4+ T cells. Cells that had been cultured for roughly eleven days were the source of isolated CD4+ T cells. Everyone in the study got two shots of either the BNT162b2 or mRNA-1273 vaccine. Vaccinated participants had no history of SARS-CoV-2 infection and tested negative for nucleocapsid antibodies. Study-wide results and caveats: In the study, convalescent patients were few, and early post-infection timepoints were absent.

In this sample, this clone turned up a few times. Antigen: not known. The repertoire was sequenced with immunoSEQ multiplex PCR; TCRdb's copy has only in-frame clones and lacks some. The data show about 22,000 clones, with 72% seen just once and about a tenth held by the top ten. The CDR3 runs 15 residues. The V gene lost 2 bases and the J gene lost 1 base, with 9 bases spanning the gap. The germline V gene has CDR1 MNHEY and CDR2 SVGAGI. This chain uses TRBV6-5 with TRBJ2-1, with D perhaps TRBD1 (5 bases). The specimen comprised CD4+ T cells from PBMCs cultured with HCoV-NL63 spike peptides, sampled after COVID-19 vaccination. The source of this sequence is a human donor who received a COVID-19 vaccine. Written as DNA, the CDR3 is TGTGCCAGCAGTTACGAGGCAGGGTCCTACAATGAGCAGTTCTTC. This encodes CASSYEAGSYNEQFF.